These T cell receptor beta chains were read from a single sample in a study of T cells expressing NK-cell markers. TCRdb reprocessed the 5' RACE reads and keeps a single row for each CDR3 protein, giving no DNA. In total, the table holds 440,000 or so distinct CDR3 sequences. Sequenced material: blood T cells: a sorted CD56 or NKG2C T cell subset, CD4+ or CD8+ T cells, or bulk PBMC T cells (not recorded which). The receptors shown here come from a woman aged 18 to 75 in good health. Both conserved end residues are part of each CDR3.

j_call	v_call	cdr3_aa
TRBJ2-1	TRBV5-6	CASSPGFGQGYNEQFF
TRBJ2-1	TRBV21-1	CASNPTKGGEQFF
TRBJ2-1	TRBV7-2	CASSFSRVPGYEQFF
TRBJ2-7	TRBV11-2	CASSLGVGVVAYEQYF
TRBJ2-5	TRBV6-2/TRBV6-3	CASRGSSGETQYF
TRBJ1-4	TRBV4-3	CASGAATNEKLFF
TRBJ2-2	TRBV29-1	CSVGVDRTTNTGELFF
TRBJ2-1	TRBV2	CASSVGGGALNNEQFF
TRBJ2-7	TRBV9	CASSANAVDSSYEQYF
TRBJ2-7	TRBV4-1	CASSQEGTSGGEQYF
TRBJ2-1	TRBV19	CASSIDSLAGEKNEQFF
TRBJ2-1	TRBV7-2	CASSPQRDHNEQFF
TRBJ2-4	TRBV29-1	CSVLAGGGAKNIQYF
TRBJ2-1	TRBV20-1	CSAPVGDVYNEQFF
TRBJ1-5	TRBV7-2	CASSRGHPGTQPQHF
TRBJ1-1	TRBV18	CASSPGQAPMNTEAFF
TRBJ2-1	TRBV20-1	CSARVGEGINEQFF
TRBJ1-1	TRBV7-2	CASSLDGTVGNTEAFF
TRBJ2-2	TRBV4-3	CASSHRGGPNTGELFF
TRBJ2-3	TRBV24-1	CATIGGDGTQYF
TRBJ2-1	TRBV7-9	CASVGRAGEQFF
TRBJ1-5	TRBV5-1	CASSLEGLNQPQHF
TRBJ1-4	TRBV4-3	CASSQDFHSRPSGKLFF
TRBJ2-7	TRBV4-3	CASSQEVGSGLAAKASEQYF
TRBJ1-1	TRBV4-2	CASSQARVSEAFF
TRBJ2-1	TRBV19	CASSNPPRAEISYNEQFF
TRBJ2-7	TRBV28	CAAERRLAGTYEQYF
TRBJ2-1	TRBV7-3	CASSASESSYNEQFF